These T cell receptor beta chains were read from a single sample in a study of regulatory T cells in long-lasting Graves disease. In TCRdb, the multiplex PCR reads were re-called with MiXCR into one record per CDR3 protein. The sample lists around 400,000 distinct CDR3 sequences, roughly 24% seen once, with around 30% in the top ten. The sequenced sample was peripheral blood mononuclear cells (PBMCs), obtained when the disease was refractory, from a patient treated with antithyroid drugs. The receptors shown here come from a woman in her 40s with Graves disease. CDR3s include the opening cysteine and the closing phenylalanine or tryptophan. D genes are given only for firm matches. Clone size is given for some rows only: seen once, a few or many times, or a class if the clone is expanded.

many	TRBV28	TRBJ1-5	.	TGTGCCAGCAGCCTCGGACAGCACAATCAGCCCCAGCATTTT	CASSLGQHNQPQHF
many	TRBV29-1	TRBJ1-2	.	TGCAGCGCGTTGGTCGTGGAAAGGGCTAACTATGGCTACACCTTC	CSALVVERANYGYTF
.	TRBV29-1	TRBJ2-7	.	TGCAGCGTTGTATACGGACAGAAGTACGAGCAGTACTTC	CSVVYGQKYEQYF
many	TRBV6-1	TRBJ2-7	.	TGTGCCAGCAGTGAAGCGAGACCCTCCTACGAGCAGTACTTC	CASSEARPSYEQYF
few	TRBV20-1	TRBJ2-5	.	TGCAGTGCCAGTCCCGGGTTAGAGACCCAGTACTTC	CSASPGLETQYF
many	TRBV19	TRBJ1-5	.	TGTGCCAGTAGTATCGGCAGGGCAAATCAGCCCCAGCATTTT	CASSIGRANQPQHF
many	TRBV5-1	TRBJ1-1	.	TGCGCCAGCAGCTTGGATGAGGGCCACACTGAAGCTTTCTTT	CASSLDEGHTEAFF
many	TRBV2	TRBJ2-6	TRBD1	TGTGCCAGCACCCCGGGACAGGGGGCAGGTGGGGCCAACGTCCTGACTTTC	CASTPGQGAGGANVLTF
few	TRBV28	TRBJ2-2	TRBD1	TGTGCCAGCAGGGCACAGGGGCAGGTGGGGACCGGGGAGCTGTTTTTT	CASRAQGQVGTGELFF
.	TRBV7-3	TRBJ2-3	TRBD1	TGTGCCAGCAGCTATGGGACAGGGGGTTCAGATACGCAGTATTTT	CASSYGTGGSDTQYF
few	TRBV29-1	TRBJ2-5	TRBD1	TGCAGCGTTGGACAGGGGGCTCGAGAGACCCAGTACTTC	CSVGQGARETQYF
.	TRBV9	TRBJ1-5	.	TGTGCCAGCAGCAAGAGAGGAGGGGCAGATCAGCCCCAGCATTTT	CASSKRGGADQPQHF
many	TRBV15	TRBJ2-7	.	TGTGCCACCAGCAGAGATCGTAGCGGCAGTTCCTACGAGCAGTACTTC	CATSRDRSGSSYEQYF
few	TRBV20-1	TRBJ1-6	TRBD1	TGCAGTGCTAGAGCGGGGGACAGGGGGCTTCCCTATAATTCACCCCTCCACTTT	CSARAGDRGLPYNSPLHF
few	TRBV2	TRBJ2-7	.	TGTGCCAGCGCCTTAGGGGTTAGCGGAAACTCCTACGAGCAGTACTTC	CASALGVSGNSYEQYF
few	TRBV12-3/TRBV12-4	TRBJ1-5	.	TGTGCCAGCAGATTAAGGGGGTACAGCAATCAGCCCCAGCATTTT	CASRLRGYSNQPQHF
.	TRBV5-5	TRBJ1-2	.	TGTGCCAGCAGCTTGATCGCAGGGGAGAACTATGGCTACACCTTC	CASSLIAGENYGYTF
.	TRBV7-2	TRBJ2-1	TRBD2	TGTGCCAGCAGCCAGAGCAAACTAGCGGGAGCTTACAATGAGCAGTTCTTC	CASSQSKLAGAYNEQFF
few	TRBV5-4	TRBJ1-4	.	TGTGCCAGCAGCTTTTACCAGACCGAAAAACTGTTTTTT	CASSFYQTEKLFF
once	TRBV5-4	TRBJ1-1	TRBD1	TGTGCCAGCAGCTCTCACGGGACAGGGTTAGAAGCTTTCTTT	CASSSHGTGLEAFF
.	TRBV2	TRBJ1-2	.	TGTGCCAGCAGGGGGGACGGTAACTATGGCTACACCTTC	CASRGDGNYGYTF
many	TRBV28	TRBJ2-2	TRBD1	TGTGCCAGCAGTTCAGGGGGCGCGGTAAAGGCCGGGGAGCTGTTTTTT	CASSSGGAVKAGELFF
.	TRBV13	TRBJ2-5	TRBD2	TGTGCCAGCAGCCCGACTAGCGGGAGGACCCACCAAGAGACCCAGTACTTC	CASSPTSGRTHQETQYF
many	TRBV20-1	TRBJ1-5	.	TGCAGTGCTAGTTCAGGCCCAAAGAGGAATCAGCCCCAGCATTTT	CSASSGPKRNQPQHF
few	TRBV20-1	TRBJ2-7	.	TGCAGTGCACCTGCCAGGGCAGCCTACGAGCAGTACTTC	CSAPARAAYEQYF
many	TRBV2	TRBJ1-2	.	TGTGCCAGCAGAAACGATCAGGGATATGGCTACACCTTC	CASRNDQGYGYTF
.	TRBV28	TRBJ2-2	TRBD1	TGTGCCAGCCACCCGGGACAGTACACCGGGGAGCTGTTTTTT	CASHPGQYTGELFF
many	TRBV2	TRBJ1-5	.	TGTGCCAGCAGTGGCCCCCCTCTTGTTGGGGCTGGGCCCCAGCATTTT	CASSGPPLVGAGPQHF
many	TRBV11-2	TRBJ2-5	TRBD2	TGTGCCAGCAGCTCGGGACTAGCGTATCAAGAGACCCAGTACTTC	CASSSGLAYQETQYF
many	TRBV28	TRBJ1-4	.	TGTGCCAGCAGTTTAACCGACGCTGAAAAACTGTTTTTT	CASSLTDAEKLFF
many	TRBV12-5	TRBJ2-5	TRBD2	TGTGCTAGTGGTTTGTATCCTAGCGGAAAAGAGACCCAGTACTTC	CASGLYPSGKETQYF
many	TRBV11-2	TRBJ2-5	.	TGTGCCAGCAGCTCGGACCGTTTCCAAGAGACCCAGTACTTC	CASSSDRFQETQYF
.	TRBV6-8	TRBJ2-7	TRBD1	TGTGCCAGCAGTGAAAAGAGGGACAGACCCTCCTACGAGCAGTACTTC	CASSEKRDRPSYEQYF
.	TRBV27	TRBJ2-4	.	TGTGCCAGCAGTTTGTCCCCTCAAGACATTCAGTACTTC	CASSLSPQDIQYF
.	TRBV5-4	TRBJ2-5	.	TGTGCCAGCAGCTTGCTTACGGTACAAGAGACCCAGTACTTC	CASSLLTVQETQYF
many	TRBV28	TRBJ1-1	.	TGTGCCAGCATATTGGTGGGACTGAACACTGAAGCTTTCTTT	CASILVGLNTEAFF
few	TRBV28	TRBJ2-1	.	TGTGCCGGCAGATCCAGGGGTGAGCAGTTCTTC	CAGRSRGEQFF
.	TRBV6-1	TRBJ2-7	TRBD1	TGTGCCACAAGACAGGGAACCTACGAGCAGTACTTC	CATRQGTYEQYF
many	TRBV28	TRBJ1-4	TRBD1	TGTGCCAGCAGTTTACACAGGGGCGGAATCCGAGAAAAACTGTTTTTT	CASSLHRGGIREKLFF
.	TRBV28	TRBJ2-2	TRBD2	TGTGCCAGCAGTCGACTGGGACTAGCGGGAGATAACACCGGGGAGCTGTTTTTT	CASSRLGLAGDNTGELFF